This T cell receptor beta chain was obtained from a study of CD4+ T cells in melanoma. Repertoires were generated with immunoSEQ multiplex PCR, while TCRdb's copy carries only in-frame clones and drops some. This table holds some 150,000 clones, approximately 91% found once. The CDR3 has 15 amino acids. The trim removed 2 bases at V and 5 bases at J, leaving 4 bases unmatched. Germline loops: CDR1 ENHRY, CDR2 SYGVKD. This TCR came from a human donor with melanoma. The V and J genes are TRBV10-3 and TRBJ1-1; 11 bases line up with TRBD1. CDR3 amino acids: CAISEPGQGATEAFF. In DNA, the CDR3 is TGTGCCATCAGTGAGCCAGGACAGGGGGCGACTGAAGCTTTCTTT.